The rows below give T cell receptor beta chains drawn from one sample of a study of OX40 agonist ivuxolimab in advanced cancers. Assay used: immunoSEQ multiplex PCR; TCRdb lists only in-frame clones, some missing. This table holds approximately 69,000 clones, 75% to 85% found once. Sequenced here: CD4+ or CD8+ T cells sorted from blood, sampled in a trial of the OX40 agonist ivuxolimab. The receptors here all came from an adult with an advanced solid tumor such as melanoma, head and neck, liver or kidney cancer. Both conserved end residues are part of each CDR3. The D gene is left open where the match is weak. The size entry is marked missing in some rows and otherwise reads once, few, many or a size class.

J	size	D	V	DNA	CDR3
TRBJ2-2	-	-	TRBV7-2	TGTGCCAGCAGCCCTAATAGGGGAACCGGGGAGCTGTTTTTT	CASSPNRGTGELFF
TRBJ1-5	-	-	TRBV27	TGTGCCAGCACCCCCCCGGGGGATCAGCCCCAGCATTTT	CASTPPGDQPQHF
TRBJ2-3	-	-	TRBV5-4	TGTGCCAGCAGCTTGGCCGCAGACAACACAGATACGCAGTATTTT	CASSLAADNTDTQYF
TRBJ1-6	few	TRBD1	TRBV5-4	TGTGCCAGCAGCTTGGACAGGGGTTCACCCCTCCACTTT	CASSLDRGSPLHF
TRBJ2-5	-	-	TRBV9	TGTGCCAGCAGCGTAGGGCAGCTAGTCGAGACCCAGTACTTC	CASSVGQLVETQYF
TRBJ2-5	-	TRBD2	TRBV2	TGTGCCAGCAGTCCTTTAACTCATAGCCGGGGGGGCCAGAAAGAGACCCAGTACTTC	CASSPLTHSRGGQKETQYF
TRBJ1-5	-	-	TRBV7-2	TGTGCCAGCAGCCCGGGGGTTTATAGCAATCAGCCCCAGCATTTT	CASSPGVYSNQPQHF
TRBJ1-1	-	-	TRBV18	TGTGCCAGCTCACTCCGTTCGGACAGCCTAGAAGCTTTCTTT	CASSLRSDSLEAFF
TRBJ1-2	few	-	TRBV5-4	TGTGCCAGCAGCTTCCCTGGGGGGGCGCATAACTATGGCTACACCTTC	CASSFPGGAHNYGYTF
TRBJ1-3	-	-	TRBV4-3	TGCGCCAGCAGCCAAGATCCGACAGGCTACTCTGGAAACACCATATATTTT	CASSQDPTGYSGNTIYF
TRBJ1-6	once	TRBD1	TRBV5-6	TGTGCCAGCAGCGGGACCGGGACAGGGAATTCACCCCTCCACTTT	CASSGTGTGNSPLHF
TRBJ2-7	-	-	TRBV7-2	TGTGCCAGCAGCTTAGTTGCCAGGTCACAGGAGCAGTACTTC	CASSLVARSQEQYF
TRBJ1-6	-	-	TRBV9	TGTGCCAGCAGCGTAGGCAGTGTGGATTCACCCCTCCACTTT	CASSVGSVDSPLHF
TRBJ2-2	-	-	TRBV9	TGTGCCAGCAGCGTAGGGACCACCGGGGAGCTGTTTTTT	CASSVGTTGELFF
TRBJ2-5	-	-	TRBV5-1	TGCGCCAGCAGCCCCCTCAGCGCCCAAGAGACCCAGTACTTC	CASSPLSAQETQYF
TRBJ1-2	-	-	TRBV6-5	TGTGCCAGCAGTTCTACCGGGACGATGAACTATGGCTACACCTTC	CASSSTGTMNYGYTF
TRBJ1-1	-	-	TRBV4-1	TGCGCCAGCAGCCAGGACCACTACACTGAAGCTTTCTTT	CASSQDHYTEAFF